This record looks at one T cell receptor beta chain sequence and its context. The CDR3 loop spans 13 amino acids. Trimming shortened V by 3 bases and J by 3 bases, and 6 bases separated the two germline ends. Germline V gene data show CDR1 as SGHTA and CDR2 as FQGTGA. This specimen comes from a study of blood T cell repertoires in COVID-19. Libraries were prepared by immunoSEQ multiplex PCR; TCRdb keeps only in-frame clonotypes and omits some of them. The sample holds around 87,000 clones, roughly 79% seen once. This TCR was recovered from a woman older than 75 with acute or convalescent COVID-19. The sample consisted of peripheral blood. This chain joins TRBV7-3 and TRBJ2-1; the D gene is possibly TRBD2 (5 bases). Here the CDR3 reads CASSFGVYNEQFF. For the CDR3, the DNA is TGTGCCAGCAGCTTCGGGGTCTACAATGAGCAGTTCTTC.